This T cell receptor beta chain was recorded in a study of blood T cell repertoires in COVID-19. Overall study context: Material from acute and convalescent COVID-19 was sourced from the United States, Italy and Spain.

This clone occurred once. Produced via immunoSEQ multiplex PCR; TCRdb's table is partial and in-frame only. The repertoire includes about 150,000 clones, around nine tenths of them detected once, and 8.6% sits in the top ten. With 0 bases clipped from V and 4 bases from J, the junction kept 5 bases outside the gene matches. This CDR3 is 16 amino acids long. Germline V gene lookup returns CDR1 LGHNA and CDR2 YSLEER. The TCR sequence derives from a woman in her 50s with active or convalescent COVID-19. The J gene is TRBJ2-1, the V gene TRBV4-3; TRBD2 agrees at 8 bases. Material: peripheral blood. This CDR3 reads CASSQDLLAGYNEQFF. The DNA for the CDR3 is TGCGCCAGCAGCCAAGATCTGCTAGCGGGTTACAATGAGCAGTTCTTC.